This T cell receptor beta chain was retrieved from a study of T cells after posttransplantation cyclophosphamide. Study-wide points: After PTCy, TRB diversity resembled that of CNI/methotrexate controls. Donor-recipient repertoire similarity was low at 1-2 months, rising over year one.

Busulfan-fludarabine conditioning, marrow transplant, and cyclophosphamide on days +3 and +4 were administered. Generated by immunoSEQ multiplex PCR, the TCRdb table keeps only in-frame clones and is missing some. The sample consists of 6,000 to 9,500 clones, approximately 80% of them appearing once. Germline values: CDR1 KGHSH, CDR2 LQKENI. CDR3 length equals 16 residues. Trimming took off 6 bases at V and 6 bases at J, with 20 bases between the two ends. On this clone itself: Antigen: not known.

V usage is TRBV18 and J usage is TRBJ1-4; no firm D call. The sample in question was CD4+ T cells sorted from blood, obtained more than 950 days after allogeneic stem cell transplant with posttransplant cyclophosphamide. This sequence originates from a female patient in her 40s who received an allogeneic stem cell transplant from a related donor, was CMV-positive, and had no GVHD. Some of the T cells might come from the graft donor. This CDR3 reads CASSPREGGGDEKLFF. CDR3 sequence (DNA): TGTGCCAGCTCGCCCAGAGAAGGAGGAGGAGATGAAAAACTGTTTTTT.